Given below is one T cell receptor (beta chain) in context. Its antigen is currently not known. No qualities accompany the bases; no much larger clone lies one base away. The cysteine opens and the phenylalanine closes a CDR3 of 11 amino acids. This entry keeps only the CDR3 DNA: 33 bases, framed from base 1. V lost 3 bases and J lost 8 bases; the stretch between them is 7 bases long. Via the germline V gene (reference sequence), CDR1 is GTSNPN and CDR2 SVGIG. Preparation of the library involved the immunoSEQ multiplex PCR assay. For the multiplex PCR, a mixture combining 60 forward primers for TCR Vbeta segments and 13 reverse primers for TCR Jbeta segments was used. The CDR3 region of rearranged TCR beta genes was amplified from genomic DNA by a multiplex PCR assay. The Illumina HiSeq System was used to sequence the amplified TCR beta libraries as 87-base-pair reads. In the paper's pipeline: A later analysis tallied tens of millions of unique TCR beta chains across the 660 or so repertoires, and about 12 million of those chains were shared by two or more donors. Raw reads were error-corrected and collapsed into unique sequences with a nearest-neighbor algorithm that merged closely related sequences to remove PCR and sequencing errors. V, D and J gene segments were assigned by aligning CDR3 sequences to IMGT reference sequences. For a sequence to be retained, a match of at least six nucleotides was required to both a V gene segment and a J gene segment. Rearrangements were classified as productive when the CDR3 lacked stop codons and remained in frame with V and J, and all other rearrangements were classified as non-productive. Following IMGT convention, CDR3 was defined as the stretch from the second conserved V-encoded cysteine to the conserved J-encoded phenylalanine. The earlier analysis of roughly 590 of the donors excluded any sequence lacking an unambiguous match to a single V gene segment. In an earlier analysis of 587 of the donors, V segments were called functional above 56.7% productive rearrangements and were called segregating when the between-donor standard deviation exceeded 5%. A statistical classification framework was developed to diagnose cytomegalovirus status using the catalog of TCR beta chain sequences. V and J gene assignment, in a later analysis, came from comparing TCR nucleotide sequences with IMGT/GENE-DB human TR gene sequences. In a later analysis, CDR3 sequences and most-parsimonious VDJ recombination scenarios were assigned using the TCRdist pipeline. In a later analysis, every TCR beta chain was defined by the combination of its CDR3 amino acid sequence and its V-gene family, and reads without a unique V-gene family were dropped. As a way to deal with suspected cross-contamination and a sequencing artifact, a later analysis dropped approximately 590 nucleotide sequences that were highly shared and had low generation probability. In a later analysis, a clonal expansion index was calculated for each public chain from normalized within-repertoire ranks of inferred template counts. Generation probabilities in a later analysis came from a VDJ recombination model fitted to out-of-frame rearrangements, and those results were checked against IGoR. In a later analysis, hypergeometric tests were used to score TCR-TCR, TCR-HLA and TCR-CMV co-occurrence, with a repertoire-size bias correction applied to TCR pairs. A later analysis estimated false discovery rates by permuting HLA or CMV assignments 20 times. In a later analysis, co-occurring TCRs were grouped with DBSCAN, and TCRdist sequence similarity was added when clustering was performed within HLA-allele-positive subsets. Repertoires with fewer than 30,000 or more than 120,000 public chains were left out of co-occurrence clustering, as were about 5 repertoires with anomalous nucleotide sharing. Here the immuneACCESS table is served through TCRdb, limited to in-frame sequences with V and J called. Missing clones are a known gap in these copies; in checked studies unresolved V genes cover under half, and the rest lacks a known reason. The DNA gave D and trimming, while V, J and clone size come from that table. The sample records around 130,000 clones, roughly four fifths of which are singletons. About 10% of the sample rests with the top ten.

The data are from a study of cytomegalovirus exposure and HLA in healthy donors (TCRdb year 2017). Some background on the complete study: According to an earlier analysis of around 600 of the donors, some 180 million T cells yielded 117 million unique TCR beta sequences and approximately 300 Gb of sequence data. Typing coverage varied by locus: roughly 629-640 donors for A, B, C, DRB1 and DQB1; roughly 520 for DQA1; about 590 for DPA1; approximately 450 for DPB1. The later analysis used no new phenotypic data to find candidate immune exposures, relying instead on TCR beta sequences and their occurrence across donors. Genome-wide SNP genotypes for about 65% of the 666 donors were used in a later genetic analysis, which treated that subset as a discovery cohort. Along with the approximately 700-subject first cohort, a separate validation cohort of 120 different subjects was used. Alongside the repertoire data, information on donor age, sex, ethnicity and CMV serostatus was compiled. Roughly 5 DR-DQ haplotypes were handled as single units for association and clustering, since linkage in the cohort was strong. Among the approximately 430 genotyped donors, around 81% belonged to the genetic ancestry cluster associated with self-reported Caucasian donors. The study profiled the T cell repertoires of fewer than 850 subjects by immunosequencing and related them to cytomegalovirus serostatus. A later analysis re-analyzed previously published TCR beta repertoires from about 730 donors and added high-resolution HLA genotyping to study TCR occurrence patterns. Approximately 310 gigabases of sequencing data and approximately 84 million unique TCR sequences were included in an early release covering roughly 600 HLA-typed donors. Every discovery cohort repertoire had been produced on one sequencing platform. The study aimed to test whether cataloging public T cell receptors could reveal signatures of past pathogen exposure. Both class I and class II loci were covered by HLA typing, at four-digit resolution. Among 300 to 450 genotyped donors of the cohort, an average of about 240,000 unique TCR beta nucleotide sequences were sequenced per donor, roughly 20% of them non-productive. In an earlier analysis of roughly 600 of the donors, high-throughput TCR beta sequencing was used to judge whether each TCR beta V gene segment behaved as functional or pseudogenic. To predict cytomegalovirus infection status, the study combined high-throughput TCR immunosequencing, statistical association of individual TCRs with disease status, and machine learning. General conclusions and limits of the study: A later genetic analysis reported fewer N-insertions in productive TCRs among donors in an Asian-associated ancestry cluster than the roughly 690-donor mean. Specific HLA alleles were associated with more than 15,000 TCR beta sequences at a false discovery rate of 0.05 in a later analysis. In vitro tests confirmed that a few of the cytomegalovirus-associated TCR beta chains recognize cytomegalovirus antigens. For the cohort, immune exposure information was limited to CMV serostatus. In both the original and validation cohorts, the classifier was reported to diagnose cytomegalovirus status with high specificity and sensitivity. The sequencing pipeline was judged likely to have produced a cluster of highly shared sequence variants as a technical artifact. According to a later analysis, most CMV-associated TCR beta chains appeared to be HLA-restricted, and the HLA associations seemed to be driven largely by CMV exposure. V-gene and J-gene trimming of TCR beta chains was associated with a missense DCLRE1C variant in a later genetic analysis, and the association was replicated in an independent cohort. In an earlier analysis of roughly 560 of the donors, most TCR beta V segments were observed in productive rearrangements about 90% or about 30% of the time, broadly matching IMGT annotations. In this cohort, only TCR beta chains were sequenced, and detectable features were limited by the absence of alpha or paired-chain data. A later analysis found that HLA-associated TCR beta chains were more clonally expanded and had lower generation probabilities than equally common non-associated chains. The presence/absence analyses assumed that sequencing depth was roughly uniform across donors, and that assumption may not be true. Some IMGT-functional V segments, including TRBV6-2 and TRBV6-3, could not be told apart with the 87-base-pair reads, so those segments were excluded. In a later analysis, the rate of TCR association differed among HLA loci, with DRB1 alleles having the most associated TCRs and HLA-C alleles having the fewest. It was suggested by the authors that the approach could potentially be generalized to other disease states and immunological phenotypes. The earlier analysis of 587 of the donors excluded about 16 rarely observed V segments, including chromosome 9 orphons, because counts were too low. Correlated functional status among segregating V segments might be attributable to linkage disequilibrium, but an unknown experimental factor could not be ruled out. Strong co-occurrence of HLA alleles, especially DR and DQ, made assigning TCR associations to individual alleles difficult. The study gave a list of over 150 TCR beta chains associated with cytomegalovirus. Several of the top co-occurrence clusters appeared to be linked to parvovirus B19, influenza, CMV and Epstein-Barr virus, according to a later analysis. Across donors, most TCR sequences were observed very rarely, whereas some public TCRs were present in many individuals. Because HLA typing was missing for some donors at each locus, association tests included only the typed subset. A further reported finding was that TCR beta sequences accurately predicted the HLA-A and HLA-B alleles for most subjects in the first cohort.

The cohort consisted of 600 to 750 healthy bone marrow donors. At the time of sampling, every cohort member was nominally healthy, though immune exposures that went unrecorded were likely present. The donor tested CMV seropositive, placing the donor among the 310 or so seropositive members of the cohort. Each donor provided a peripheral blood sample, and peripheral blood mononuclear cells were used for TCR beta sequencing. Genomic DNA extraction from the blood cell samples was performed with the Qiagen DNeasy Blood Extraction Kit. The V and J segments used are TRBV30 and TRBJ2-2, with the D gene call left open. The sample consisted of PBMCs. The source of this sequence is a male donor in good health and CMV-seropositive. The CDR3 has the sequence CAWSPRGELFF. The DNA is TGTGCCTGGAGCCCCAGGGGGGAGCTGTTTTTT.